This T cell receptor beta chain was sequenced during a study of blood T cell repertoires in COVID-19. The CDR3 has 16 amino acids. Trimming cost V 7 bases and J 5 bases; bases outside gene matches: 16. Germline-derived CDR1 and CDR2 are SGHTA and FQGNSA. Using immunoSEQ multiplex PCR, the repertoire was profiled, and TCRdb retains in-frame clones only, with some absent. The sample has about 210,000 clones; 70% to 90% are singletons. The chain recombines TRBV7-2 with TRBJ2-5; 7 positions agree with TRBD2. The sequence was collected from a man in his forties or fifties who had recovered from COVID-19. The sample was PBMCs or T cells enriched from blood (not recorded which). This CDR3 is CASTQKGTTKTETQYF. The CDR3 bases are TGTGCCAGCACCCAAAAAGGGACTACTAAAACGGAGACCCAGTACTTC.